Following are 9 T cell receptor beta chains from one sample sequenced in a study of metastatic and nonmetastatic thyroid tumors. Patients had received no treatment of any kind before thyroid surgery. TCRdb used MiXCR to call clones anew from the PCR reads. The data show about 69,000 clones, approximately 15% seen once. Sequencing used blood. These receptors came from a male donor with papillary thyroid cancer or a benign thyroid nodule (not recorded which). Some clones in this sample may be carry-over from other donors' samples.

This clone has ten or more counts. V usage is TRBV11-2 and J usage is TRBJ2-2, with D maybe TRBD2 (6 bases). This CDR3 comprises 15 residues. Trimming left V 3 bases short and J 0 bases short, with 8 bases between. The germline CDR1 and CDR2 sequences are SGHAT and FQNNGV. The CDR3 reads CASSLGGANTGELFF. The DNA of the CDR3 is TGTGCCAGCAGCTTGGGCGGGGCGAACACCGGGGAGCTGTTTTTT. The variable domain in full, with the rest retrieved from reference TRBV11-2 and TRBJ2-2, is EAGVAQSPRYKIIEKRQSVAFWCNPISGHATLYWYQQILGQGPKLLIQFQNNGVVDDSQLPKDRFSAERLKGVDSTLKIQPAKLEDSAVYLCASSLGGANTGELFFGEGSRLTVL.

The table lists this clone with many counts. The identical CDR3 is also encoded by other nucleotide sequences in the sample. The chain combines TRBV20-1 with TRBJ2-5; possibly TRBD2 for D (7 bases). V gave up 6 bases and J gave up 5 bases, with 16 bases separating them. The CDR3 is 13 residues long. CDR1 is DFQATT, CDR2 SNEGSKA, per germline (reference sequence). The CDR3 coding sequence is TGCAGTGCCCTCATGGGGGGGCTTGAGACCCAGTACTTC. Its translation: CSALMGGLETQYF.

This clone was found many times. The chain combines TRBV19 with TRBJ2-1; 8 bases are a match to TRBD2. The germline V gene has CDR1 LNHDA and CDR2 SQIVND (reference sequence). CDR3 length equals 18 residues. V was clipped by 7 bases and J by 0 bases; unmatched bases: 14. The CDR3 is CASTQGAGGHTSYNEQFF. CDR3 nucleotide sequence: TGTGCCAGTACTCAAGGGGCGGGAGGCCATACCTCCTACAATGAGCAGTTCTTC.

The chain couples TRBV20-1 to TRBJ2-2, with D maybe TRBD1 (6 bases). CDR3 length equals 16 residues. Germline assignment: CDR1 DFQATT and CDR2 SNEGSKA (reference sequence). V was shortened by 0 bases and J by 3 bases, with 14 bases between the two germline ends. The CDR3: CSARDPHTGHTGELFF. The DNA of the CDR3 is TGCAGTGCTAGAGACCCACATACAGGGCACACCGGGGAGCTGTTTTTT.

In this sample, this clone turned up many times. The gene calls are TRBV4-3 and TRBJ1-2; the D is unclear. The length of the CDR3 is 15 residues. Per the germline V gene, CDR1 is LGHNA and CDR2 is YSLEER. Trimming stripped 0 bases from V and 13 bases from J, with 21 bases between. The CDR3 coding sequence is TGCGCCAGCAGCCAAGATAGTGCCATACCCTATGAATGCACCTTC. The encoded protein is CASSQDSAIPYECTF.

The CDR3 bases are TGCAGTGCTAGGGACAAGGGGGTCCCCTACGAGCAGTACTTC. Protein product: CSARDKGVPYEQYF. The chain has TRBV20-1 and TRBJ2-7, with D perhaps TRBD1 (6 bases). V was trimmed by 3 bases and J by 2 bases, leaving 14 bases between them. Germline V gene data show CDR1 as DFQATT and CDR2 as SNEGSKA (reference sequence). CDR3 length equals 14 residues.

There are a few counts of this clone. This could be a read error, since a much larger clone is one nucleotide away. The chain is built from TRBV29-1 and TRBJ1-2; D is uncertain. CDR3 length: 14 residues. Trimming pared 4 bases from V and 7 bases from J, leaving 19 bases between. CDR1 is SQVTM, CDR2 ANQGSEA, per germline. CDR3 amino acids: CSVGVAGAGCGYTF. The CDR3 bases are TGCAGCGTTGGAGTGGCCGGAGCGGGCTGTGGCTACACCTTC.

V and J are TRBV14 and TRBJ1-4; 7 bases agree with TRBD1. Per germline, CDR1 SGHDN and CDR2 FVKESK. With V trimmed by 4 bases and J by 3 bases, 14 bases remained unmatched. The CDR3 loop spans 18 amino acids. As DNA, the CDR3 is TGTGCCAGCAGCCCAAACCCCCTTACAGGGGAGCCTAATGAAAAACTGTTTTTT. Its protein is CASSPNPLTGEPNEKLFF. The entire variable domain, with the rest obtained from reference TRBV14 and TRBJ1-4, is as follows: EAGVTQFPSHSVIEKGQTVTLRCDPISGHDNLYWYRRVMGKEIKFLLHFVKESKQDESGMPNNRFLAERTGGTYSTLKVQPAELEDSGVYFCASSPNPLTGEPNEKLFFGSGTQLSVL.

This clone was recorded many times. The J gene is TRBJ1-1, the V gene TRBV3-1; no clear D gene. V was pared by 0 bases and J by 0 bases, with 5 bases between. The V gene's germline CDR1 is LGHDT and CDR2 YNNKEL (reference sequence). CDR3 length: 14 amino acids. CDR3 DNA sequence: TGTGCCAGCAGCCAAGAGGGGATGAACACTGAAGCTTTCTTT. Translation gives CASSQEGMNTEAFF.